The source of this T cell receptor (beta chain) is a study of blood T cell repertoires in COVID-19. This clone was seen a few times. Germline V gene sequence: CDR1 SNHLY, CDR2 FYNNEI. This CDR3 is built from 13 residues. V lost 7 bases to trimming and J lost 5 bases; unmatched junction nucleotides: 6. Enrolled through a virtual design, the participants were between roughly 18 and 100 years of age and came from around 25 US areas. Participants were placed into cohorts based on the clinical history they reported. In the original analysis: Cell counts per sample came from amplifying reference gene primers. The protocol was immunoSEQ multiplex PCR, while the TCRdb copy is restricted to in-frame clones and leaves out a portion. V, J and clone size derive from that table, while D and trimming were established from the DNA sequence. The table includes 200,000 to 250,000 clones, more than 80% detected once.

Material: PBMCs or T cells enriched from blood (not recorded which). The TCR originated in a man in his 60s who had recovered from COVID-19. The chain has TRBV2 and TRBJ1-1; the match to TRBD1 covers 8 bases. CDR3 sequence (DNA): TGTGCCAGCAAGACAGGGGTTGGGACTGAAGCTTTCTTT. Translating it yields CASKTGVGTEAFF.